This T cell receptor (beta chain) originates from a study of T cells after yellow fever vaccination. Whole-study findings and limits: The secondary response was weaker but peaked faster, day 5 versus 15.

This clonotype was observed a few times. Its antigen is undetermined. Compared with germline, one end of the junction differs, possibly owing to a read error. The CDR3 consists of 16 residues. Germline loops: CDR1 DFQATT, CDR2 SNEGSKA (reference sequence). The TCR cDNA carried a universal primer site and UMIs from 5'RACE template switching. Each CDR3 protein gets one entry after TCRdb re-called the 5' RACE reads with MiXCR. The sample shows some 300,000 distinct CDR3 sequences, around 8.1% of them seen only once. The sequences come from PBMCs, collected roughly 47 days after the first yellow fever vaccination. The receptor's source is a man younger than 35 who received the YFV17D yellow fever vaccine. The chain is built from TRBV20-1 and TRBJ1-1; TRBD1 is a possible D gene (5 bases). The CDR3 sequence: CCARGFGGALDTEAFF. The CDR3 DNA reads as TGCTGTGCTAGAGGTTTCGGCGGGGCTTTGGACACTGAAGCTTTCTTT.